Listed below are T cell receptor beta chains from one sample, sequenced in a study of lymphopenia after photon versus proton radiotherapy. Measured with immunoSEQ multiplex PCR; TCRdb has only the in-frame clones, and not every one. The table has 40,000 to 45,000 clones, over 80% seen once; the top ten hold around 25%. This sample comprised peripheral blood, obtained from a patient treated with proton-based radiotherapy. These receptors originate from a woman in her 70s with pancreatic cancer. Each CDR3 is given with its conserved first and last residue. A D gene is named only where the DNA matches it firmly. Only some rows state a clone size, as once, few, many or a class for expanded clones.

TRBV7-3,-,TRBJ2-2,13,-,TGTGCCAGCAGCGGGTTTAATGTAGGGGAGCTGTTTTTT,CASSGFNVGELFF
TRBV30,-,TRBJ2-5,14,-,TGTGCCTGGAGTGGACTAGGCTTGGGAGAGACCCAGTACTTC,CAWSGLGLGETQYF
TRBV7-9,-,TRBJ2-3,13,-,TGTGCCAGCAGCCCCCCGGGCACAGATACGCAGTATTTT,CASSPPGTDTQYF
TRBV4-3,-,TRBJ2-7,13,TRBD1,TGCGCCAGCAGCCGGGACAGGTACTACGAGCAGTACTTC,CASSRDRYYEQYF
TRBV7-9,-,TRBJ1-4,12,-,TGTGCCAGCAGCTTAGTAGGACAGAAACTGTTTTTT,CASSLVGQKLFF
TRBV7-2,-,TRBJ2-7,14,TRBD2,TGTGCCAGCAGCACCCCTAGCGGGAGCGACGAGCAGTACTTC,CASSTPSGSDEQYF
TRBV28,-,TRBJ1-2,16,TRBD1,TGTGCCAGCAGTTTTCCCCTGGACAGGGTGAACTATGGCTACACCTTC,CASSFPLDRVNYGYTF
TRBV11-3,-,TRBJ2-6,15,-,TGTGCCAGCAGCTTCGGGACCTCTGGGGCCAACGTCCTGACTTTC,CASSFGTSGANVLTF
TRBV7-6,-,TRBJ2-1,16,-,TGTGCCAGCAGCTTAGGTGCGAGCGGGCACTACAATGAGCAGTTCTTC,CASSLGASGHYNEQFF
TRBV30,-,TRBJ2-4,17,TRBD2,TGTGCCTGGAGTGCCGTAGCGGGGGGGGTAGCCAAAAACATTCAGTACTTC,CAWSAVAGGVAKNIQYF
TRBV11-2,-,TRBJ2-1,15,TRBD2,TGTGCCAGCAGACGACCGGGACTAGCGTTCAATGAGCAGTTCTTC,CASRRPGLAFNEQFF
TRBV14,-,TRBJ1-5,13,-,TGTGCCAGCAGCAAGACGGAGAATCAGCCCCAGCATTTT,CASSKTENQPQHF
TRBV4-3,-,TRBJ1-3,15,-,TGCGCCAGCAGCCAAGAACGGGGATCCGGAAACACCATATATTTT,CASSQERGSGNTIYF
TRBV10-3,-,TRBJ1-1,15,-,TGTGCCATCAGTTCAGGGGCCCGGAGGAACACTGAAGCTTTCTTT,CAISSGARRNTEAFF
TRBV4-2,-,TRBJ2-1,20,TRBD2,TGTGCCAGCAGTAATCCCCCCGGGACTAGCGGACTGAGCTCCTACAATGAGCAGTTCTTC,CASSNPPGTSGLSSYNEQFF
TRBV15,few,TRBJ1-1,13,-,TGTGCCACCAGCAGAGACCCGAACACTGAAGCTTTCTTT,CATSRDPNTEAFF
TRBV7-2,-,TRBJ1-4,16,TRBD1,TGTGCCAGCAGCCGGACAGGGTCCGGGGTTGGTGAAAAACTGTTTTTT,CASSRTGSGVGEKLFF
TRBV6-1,-,TRBJ2-4,16,TRBD2,TGTGCCAGCAGTGAAATGGCGGGAGGGCCCAAAAACATTCAGTACTTC,CASSEMAGGPKNIQYF
TRBV4-3,-,TRBJ1-2,15,-,TGCGCCAGCAGCCAAGATCATACACAGGGAGATGGCTACACCTTC,CASSQDHTQGDGYTF
TRBV6-5,-,TRBJ2-1,14,-,TGTGCCAGCAGTTACTCCGGGGATTACAATGAGCAGTTCTTC,CASSYSGDYNEQFF
TRBV9,-,TRBJ2-1,15,TRBD2,TGTGCCAGCAGCGTCTGGGGGGGTCAAAACAATGAGCAGTTCTTC,CASSVWGGQNNEQFF
TRBV7-2,few,TRBJ1-1,16,-,TGTGCCAGCAGCTTATATGGTGGGGGGAAGAACACTGAAGCTTTCTTT,CASSLYGGGKNTEAFF
TRBV28,once,TRBJ2-7,15,TRBD2,TGTGCCAGCAGTTTAGTCGCTAGCGGCTCCTACGAGCAGTACTTC,CASSLVASGSYEQYF
TRBV27,-,TRBJ1-1,14,-,TGTGCCAGCAGTTTATCGGGCTTGAACACTGAAGCTTTCTTT,CASSLSGLNTEAFF
TRBV29-1,few,TRBJ2-3,13,TRBD1,TGCAGCGTAGCACGACAGGGTCGGTATACGCAGTATTTT,CSVARQGRYTQYF
TRBV20-1,few,TRBJ2-1,11,-,TGCAGTGCCTTCGAGGGTAAAGAGCAGTTCTTC,CSAFEGKEQFF
TRBV4-2,-,TRBJ2-7,14,-,TGTGCCAGCAGCCCCGGGACCGAATCCTACGAGCAGTACTTC,CASSPGTESYEQYF
TRBV12-5,-,TRBJ1-2,12,-,TGTGCTAGTGGGTCCTATGGCTATGGCTACACCTTC,CASGSYGYGYTF
TRBV4-2,-,TRBJ1-5,13,-,TGTGCCAGCAGCCAGGGGGGTAGTCAGCCCCAGCATTTT,CASSQGGSQPQHF
TRBV6-5,-,TRBJ1-1,15,TRBD1,TGTGCCAGCAGTTCGACAGGGTTGGGGAACACTGAAGCTTTCTTT,CASSSTGLGNTEAFF
TRBV7-9,-,TRBJ1-2,16,TRBD1,TGTGCCAGCAGCAACTTCGTCGGGCAGGGGGCGTTCGGCTACACCTTC,CASSNFVGQGAFGYTF
TRBV5-1,-,TRBJ2-7,17,TRBD2,TGCGCCAGCAGCGGTACCGGGACTAGCGGGAGGACAAGCGAGCAGTACTTC,CASSGTGTSGRTSEQYF
TRBV4-2,few,TRBJ2-7,12,-,TGTGCCAGCAGCCAAGGGTACTACGAGCAGTACTTC,CASSQGYYEQYF
TRBV30,once,TRBJ2-1,14,-,TGTGCCTGGACAGCTAGCGCTCCGCACAATGAGCAGTTCTTC,CAWTASAPHNEQFF
TRBV9,-,TRBJ1-5,15,TRBD1,TGTGCCAGCAGCGTAGCAGGGGGCGAGAATCAGCCCCAGCATTTT,CASSVAGGENQPQHF
TRBV7-7,-,TRBJ1-2,19,TRBD1,TGTGCTAGCAGCCCTTTACCCACAGGGGGCCTACTCTATCCCTATGGCTACACCTTC,CASSPLPTGGLLYPYGYTF
TRBV28,-,TRBJ2-1,15,-,TGTGCCAGCAGGCCCGGGACCCGAGGTCACAATGAGCAGTTCTTC,CASRPGTRGHNEQFF
TRBV18,-,TRBJ1-4,13,-,TGTGCCAGCTCCCCTGACGAGGGGGTAAAACTGTTTTTT,CASSPDEGVKLFF
TRBV13,-,TRBJ2-7,14,TRBD2,TGTGCCAGCAGTCCCGGACTAGCGATCTACGAGCAGTACTTC,CASSPGLAIYEQYF
TRBV11-3,-,TRBJ2-2,15,-,TGTGCCAGCAGCCCCTATTACCCGAACACCGGGGAGCTGTTTTTT,CASSPYYPNTGELFF
TRBV28,-,TRBJ2-7,15,-,TGTGCCAGCAGTTCTCAGGGGCGAACTTCCTACGAGCAGTACTTC,CASSSQGRTSYEQYF
TRBV5-1,once,TRBJ2-1,16,TRBD1,TGCGCCAGCAGCTTGTCAGGGGGTAATTCTTACAATGAGCAGTTCTTC,CASSLSGGNSYNEQFF